The entry below gives a single T cell receptor beta chain sequence along with its context. As yet, its antigen is unknown. The CDR3 has 14 amino acids. Germline CDR1 is SGHRS and CDR2 is YFSETQ. V was pared by 1 base and J by 5 bases, with 10 bases between. This sample is drawn from a study of cytomegalovirus exposure and HLA in healthy donors. Study conclusions and caveats: In presence/absence analyses, roughly uniform sequencing depth across donors was assumed.

The PCR used 60 Vbeta and 13 Jbeta primers. Profiling relied on immunoSEQ multiplex PCR, and the TCRdb table lists in-frame clones only, not all of them. The data show fewer than 140,000 clones, with roughly 82% seen just once and 1.5% to 2% held by the top ten. The receptor comes from a man aged 50-59 years in good health and CMV-seronegative. The sequenced sample was PBMCs. The chain joins TRBV5-1 to TRBJ1-5; perhaps TRBD1 as D (5 bases). CDR3 protein: CASSLQGADQPQHF. CDR3 sequence (DNA): TGCGCCAGCAGCTTGCAGGGTGCGGATCAGCCCCAGCATTTT. Based on the CDR3 plus reference TRBV5-1 and TRBJ1-5, the full variable domain is KAGVTQTPRYLIKTRGQQVTLSCSPISGHRSVSWYQQTPGQGLQFLFEYFSETQRNKGNFPGRFSGRQFSNSRSEMNVSTLELGDSALYLCASSLQGADQPQHFGDGTRLSIL.